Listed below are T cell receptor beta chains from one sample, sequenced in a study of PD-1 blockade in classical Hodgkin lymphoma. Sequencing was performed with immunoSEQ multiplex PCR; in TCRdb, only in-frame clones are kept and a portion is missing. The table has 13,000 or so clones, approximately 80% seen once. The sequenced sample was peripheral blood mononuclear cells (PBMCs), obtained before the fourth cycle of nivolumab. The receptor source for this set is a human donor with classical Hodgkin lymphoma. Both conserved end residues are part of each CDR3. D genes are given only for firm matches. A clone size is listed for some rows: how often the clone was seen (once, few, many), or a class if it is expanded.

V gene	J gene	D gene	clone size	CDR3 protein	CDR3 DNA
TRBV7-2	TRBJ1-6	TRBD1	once	CASSVTPGQNSPLHF	TGTGCCAGCAGCGTGACCCCGGGACAGAATTCACCCCTCCACTTT
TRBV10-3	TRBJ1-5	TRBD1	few	CAISRDREYEPQHF	TGTGCCATCAGCCGGGACAGGGAATACGAGCCCCAGCATTTT
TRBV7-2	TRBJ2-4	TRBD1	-	CASRSGGSKNIQYF	TGTGCCAGCCGCTCAGGGGGATCCAAAAACATTCAGTACTTC
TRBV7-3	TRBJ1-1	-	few	CASSSDTEAFF	TGTGCCAGCAGCTCGGACACTGAAGCTTTCTTT
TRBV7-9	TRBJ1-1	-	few	CASSLLGGWGTEAFF	TGTGCCAGCAGCTTATTGGGGGGCTGGGGCACTGAAGCTTTCTTT
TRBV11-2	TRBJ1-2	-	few	CASSIGGGYGYTF	TGTGCCAGCAGCATAGGGGGTGGCTATGGCTACACCTTC
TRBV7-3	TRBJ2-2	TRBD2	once	CASSLAGGNTGELFF	TGTGCCAGCAGCTTAGCGGGGGGAAACACCGGGGAGCTGTTTTTT
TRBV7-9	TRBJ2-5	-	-	CAIEEGFGETQYF	TGTGCCATCGAGGAGGGGTTTGGTGAGACCCAGTACTTC
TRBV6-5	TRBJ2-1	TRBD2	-	CASSYQPGLALNEQFF	TGTGCCAGCAGTTACCAGCCTGGACTAGCATTAAATGAGCAGTTCTTC
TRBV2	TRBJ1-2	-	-	CASSVTGSSYGYTF	TGTGCCAGCAGTGTAACAGGGTCTAGCTATGGCTACACCTTC
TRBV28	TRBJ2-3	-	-	CASSFRSTSTDTQYF	TGTGCCAGCAGTTTCAGATCCACTAGCACAGATACGCAGTATTTT
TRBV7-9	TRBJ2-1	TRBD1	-	CASRSTGGGSYNEQFF	TGTGCCAGCAGGTCTACAGGGGGCGGGTCCTACAATGAGCAGTTCTTC
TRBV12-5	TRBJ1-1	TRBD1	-	CASGPPRDRVASFF	TGTGCTAGTGGCCCCCCCCGGGACAGGGTAGCCTCTTTCTTT
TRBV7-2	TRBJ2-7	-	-	CASSPRGRYEQYF	TGTGCCAGCAGCCCCCGGGGGCGCTACGAGCAGTACTTC
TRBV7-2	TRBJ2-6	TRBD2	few	CASSPSGGAGANVLTF	TGTGCCAGCAGCCCAAGCGGGGGGGCTGGGGCCAACGTCCTGACTTTC
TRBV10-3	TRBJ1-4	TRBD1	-	CAISESLGTGASTNEKLFF	TGTGCCATCAGTGAGAGCTTAGGGACAGGCGCCTCAACTAATGAAAAACTGTTTTTT
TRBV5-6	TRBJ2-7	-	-	CASSLGASYEQYF	TGTGCCAGCAGCTTAGGGGCCTCCTACGAGCAGTACTTC
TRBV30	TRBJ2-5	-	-	CAWSVRPYQETQYF	TGTGCCTGGAGTGTACGCCCTTACCAAGAGACCCAGTACTTC
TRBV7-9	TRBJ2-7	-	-	CASSFSRASYEQYF	TGTGCCAGCAGCTTTTCCCGGGCCTCCTACGAGCAGTACTTC
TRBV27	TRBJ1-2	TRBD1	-	CASSPLTGIYGYTF	TGTGCCAGCAGCCCTTTGACAGGGATCTATGGCTACACCTTC
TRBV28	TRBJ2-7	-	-	CASSFGQSSYEQYF	TGTGCCAGCAGTTTTGGACAGTCCTCCTACGAGCAGTACTTC
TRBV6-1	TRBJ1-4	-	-	CASLLDWRGEKLFF	TGTGCCAGCCTCCTAGACTGGCGGGGGGAAAAACTGTTTTTT
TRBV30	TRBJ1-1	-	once	CAWSVGGAGTEAFF	TGTGCCTGGAGTGTCGGGGGCGCGGGCACTGAAGCTTTCTTT
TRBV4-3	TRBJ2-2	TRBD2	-	CASSQDGGGYTGELFF	TGCGCCAGCAGCCAAGACGGGGGGGGTTACACCGGGGAGCTGTTTTTT
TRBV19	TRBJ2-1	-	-	CASSILVGHSEQFF	TGTGCCAGTAGTATTCTTGTCGGGCACAGTGAGCAGTTCTTC
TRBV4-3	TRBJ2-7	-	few	CASSQGPSSYEQYF	TGCGCCAGCAGCCAAGGGCCCAGCTCCTACGAGCAGTACTTC
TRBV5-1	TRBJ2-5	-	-	CASSLAPAVETQYF	TGCGCCAGCAGCTTGGCTCCGGCGGTGGAGACCCAGTACTTC
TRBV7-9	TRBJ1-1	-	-	CASTFQDLNTEAFF	TGTGCCAGCACCTTCCAGGACCTAAACACTGAAGCTTTCTTT
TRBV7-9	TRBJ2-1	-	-	CASSPRGAGAYNEQFF	TGTGCCAGCAGCCCTAGAGGGGCGGGGGCTTACAATGAGCAGTTCTTC
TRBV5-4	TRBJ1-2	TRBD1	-	CASKPKGQGNYGYTF	TGTGCCAGCAAGCCGAAGGGACAGGGCAACTATGGCTACACCTTC
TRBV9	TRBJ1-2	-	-	CASSVGIRDYGYTF	TGTGCCAGCAGCGTAGGGATCAGGGACTATGGCTACACCTTC
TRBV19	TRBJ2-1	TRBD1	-	CASSMDRRDEQFF	TGTGCCAGTAGTATGGACAGGCGGGATGAGCAGTTCTTC
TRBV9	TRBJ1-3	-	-	CASTIALSGNTIYF	TGTGCCAGCACAATAGCACTCTCTGGAAACACCATATATTTT
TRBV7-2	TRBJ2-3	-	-	CASSSPGPHTQYF	TGTGCCAGCAGCTCCCCCGGGCCCCATACGCAGTATTTT
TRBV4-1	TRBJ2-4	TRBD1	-	CASSQGTEGIQYF	TGCGCCAGCAGCCAGGGGACAGAAGGAATTCAGTACTTC
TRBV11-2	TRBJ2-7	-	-	CASSLRQDGGNEQYF	TGTGCCAGCAGCCTAAGGCAGGATGGAGGCAACGAGCAGTACTTC
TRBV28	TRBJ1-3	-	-	CASSFLRLSGNTIYF	TGTGCCAGCAGTTTCCTCCGACTGTCCGGAAACACCATATATTTT
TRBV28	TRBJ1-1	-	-	CASSSVMNTEAFF	TGTGCCAGCAGTTCCGTCATGAACACTGAAGCTTTCTTT
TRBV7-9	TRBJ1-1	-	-	CASSSLGGKMNTEAFF	TGTGCCAGCAGCTCCCTCGGGGGGAAAATGAACACTGAAGCTTTCTTT
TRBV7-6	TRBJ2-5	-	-	CASSHGAYQGDQYF	TGTGCCAGCAGCCACGGGGCCTATCAAGGGGACCAGTACTTC
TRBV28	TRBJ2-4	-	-	CASSPLAGQKNIQYF	TGTGCCAGCAGTCCTTTGGCGGGGCAGAAAAACATTCAGTACTTC
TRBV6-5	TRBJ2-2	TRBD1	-	CATRTGGNTGELFF	TGTGCCACCAGGACAGGGGGCAACACCGGGGAGCTGTTTTTT
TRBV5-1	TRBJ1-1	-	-	CASWMGRGSTEAFF	TGCGCCAGTTGGATGGGCAGGGGAAGCACTGAAGCTTTCTTT
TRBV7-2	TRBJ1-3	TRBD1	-	CASSFDRGDTIYF	TGTGCCAGCAGCTTCGACAGGGGGGACACCATATATTTT
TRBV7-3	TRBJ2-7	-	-	CASSLNQGTNYEQYF	TGTGCCAGCAGCTTAAATCAGGGGACTAACTACGAGCAGTACTTC
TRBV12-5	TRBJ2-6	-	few	CASADPPGLSFSGANVLTF	TGTGCTAGTGCCGACCCCCCGGGACTGTCTTTTTCGGGGGCCAACGTCCTGACTTTC
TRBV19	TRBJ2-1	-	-	CASSTGTPSYNEQFF	TGTGCCAGTAGTACGGGGACACCCTCCTACAATGAGCAGTTCTTC
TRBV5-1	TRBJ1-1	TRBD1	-	CASSLGGTVNTEAFF	TGCGCCAGCAGCTTGGGAGGGACAGTGAACACTGAAGCTTTCTTT
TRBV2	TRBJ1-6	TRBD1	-	CASTIFRDRALWEGSPLHF	TGTGCCAGCACCATTTTCCGGGACAGGGCCCTTTGGGAGGGTTCACCCCTCCACTTT
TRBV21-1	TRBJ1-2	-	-	CASTSRGGGSDYGYTF	TGTGCCAGCACCTCCAGAGGGGGGGGCAGCGACTATGGCTACACCTTC